The clone carrying this T cell receptor beta chain was recorded at least ten times. Its antigen is currently unknown. The data were taken from a study of identical twins. General study points: Insertion counts were lower in abundant cord blood beta clonotypes, a trend that memory repertoires did not show.

From the 5' RACE reads, TCRdb called clonotypes with MiXCR, one entry per CDR3 protein. The sample lists 240,000 or so distinct CDR3 sequences; roughly 7% were seen once. Germline CDR1 is SGHRS and CDR2 is YFSETQ. CDR3 length equals 14 residues. The germline V and J ends were trimmed by 0 bases and 6 bases, with 12 bases remaining between them. This sample also appeared in a second study, on yellow fever vaccine responses in identical twins.

The sequenced material came from memory (CD45RO+) T cells sorted from blood. This receptor was identified in a young woman in good health. The chain combines TRBV5-1 with TRBJ1-1; the D is unclear. CDR3 sequence: CASSLEGNSAEAFF. The CDR3 DNA reads TGCGCCAGCAGCTTGGAAGGGAACTCGGCTGAAGCTTTCTTT.